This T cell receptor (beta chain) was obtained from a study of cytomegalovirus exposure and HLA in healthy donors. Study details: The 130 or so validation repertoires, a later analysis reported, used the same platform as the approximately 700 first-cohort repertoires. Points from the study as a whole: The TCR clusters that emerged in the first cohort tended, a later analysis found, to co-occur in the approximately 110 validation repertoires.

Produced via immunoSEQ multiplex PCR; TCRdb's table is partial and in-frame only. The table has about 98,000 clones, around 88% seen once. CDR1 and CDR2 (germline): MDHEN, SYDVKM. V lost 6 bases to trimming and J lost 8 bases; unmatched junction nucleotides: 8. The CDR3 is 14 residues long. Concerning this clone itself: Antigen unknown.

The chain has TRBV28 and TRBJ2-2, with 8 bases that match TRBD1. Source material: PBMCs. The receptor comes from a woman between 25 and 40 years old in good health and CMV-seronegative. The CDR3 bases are TGTGCCAGCAGCGTTTCGACAGGGGCGGGGGAGCTGTTTTTT. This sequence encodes CASSVSTGAGELFF.